Sequencing of this TCR beta chain was carried out in a study of blood T cell repertoires in COVID-19. Study context: Samples representing acute and convalescent COVID-19 were sourced from the United States, Italy and Spain.

Profiled with immunoSEQ multiplex PCR; TCRdb holds only in-frame clones, not every one. The repertoire holds under 300,000 clones, with roughly 90% as singletons. The CDR3 is 14 amino acids. Germline values: CDR1 MGHDK, CDR2 SYGVNS. Trimming at V came to 4 bases and at J to 5 bases, leaving 7 bases not matched to a gene. Patients at the Seattle site were enrolled during active infection and followed longitudinally. The sample comprised peripheral blood. The sequence came from a woman in her fifties or sixties with COVID-19, enrolled during active disease. The chain employs TRBV25-1 and TRBJ2-5; TRBD2 matches 7 bases. CDR3 bases: TGTGCCAGCAGTGTGGGAGGGCTAGGTGAGACCCAGTACTTC. It encodes CASSVGGLGETQYF. Complete variable domain (other parts from reference TRBV25-1 and TRBJ2-5): EADIYQTPRYLVIGTGKKITLECSQTMGHDKMYWYQQDPGMELHLIHYSYGVNSTEKGDLSSESTVSRIRTEHFPLTLESARPSHTSQYLCASSVGGLGETQYFGPGTRLLVL.